This T cell receptor beta chain was identified during a study of OX40 agonist ivuxolimab in advanced cancers. Study overall: At doses from 0.01 to 10 mg/kg, patients were given intravenous ivuxolimab every 2 weeks.

Method: immunoSEQ multiplex PCR; TCRdb's copy keeps in-frame clones and lacks some. The repertoire has tens of thousands of clones, 75% to 90% of them found once; the top ten carry about 0.42%. This CDR3 spans 18 amino acids. Germline CDR1 reads LNHNV; CDR2 reads YYDKDF (reference sequence). The V gene end was trimmed by 1 base and the J gene end by 6 bases; junction bases not matched to a gene: 9. Regarding the study as a whole: Partial responders at 0.1-3.0 mg/kg showed near-lowest clonal expansion. Also showing low normalized T-cell clonal expansion were some of the nonresponders.

Remarks on this clone: Its antigen is as yet unknown.

The sequence derives from an adult with an advanced solid tumor such as melanoma, head and neck, liver or kidney cancer. The rearrangement uses TRBV15 and TRBJ2-2; 12 positions agree with TRBD1. This sample comprised CD4+ or CD8+ T cells sorted from blood, obtained in a trial of the OX40 agonist ivuxolimab. The CDR3 region has the DNA TGTGCCACCAGCAGAGGGGGATCCGGGACAGGGGGCTCCGGGGAGCTGTTTTTT. Translating gives CATSRGGSGTGGSGELFF.